The subject of this entry is one T cell receptor (beta chain). Its antigen remains unknown. These data come from a study of identifying expanded T cells in peripheral blood. Study-wide points: Variance in clone template counts between roughly two-week samples significantly increased with total template count across all healthy donors. Differentially abundant clones: 1 to 1.5 between replicates, 15 to 17 at approximately two weeks, approximately 18 at four.

Trimming cost V 2 bases and J 1 base, with 5 bases left between them. This CDR3 contains 13 residues. From germline, CDR1 is SGHDN and CDR2 FVKESK. No infections or other immune events were documented during collection. The table came from immunoSEQ multiplex PCR; TCRdb's copy has only in-frame clones and leaves some out. The profile covers fewer than 110,000 clones, with around nine tenths appearing a single time and roughly 15% taken by the ten largest. The V and J genes are TRBV14 and TRBJ1-2; D is ambiguous. Material: blood. This sequence was found in a person between 18 and 75 years old in good health. This CDR3 is CASSQQLNYGYTF. In nucleotides, the CDR3 is TGTGCCAGCAGCCAACAACTTAACTATGGCTACACCTTC. The full variable domain, with the rest looked up from reference TRBV14 and TRBJ1-2, is EAGVTQFPSHSVIEKGQTVTLRCDPISGHDNLYWYRRVMGKEIKFLLHFVKESKQDESGMPNNRFLAERTGGTYSTLKVQPAELEDSGVYFCASSQQLNYGYTFGSGTRLTVV.